This TCR beta chain emerged from a study of blood T cells in healthy people across ages. The germline V gene has CDR1 SQVTM and CDR2 ANQGSEA. The CDR3 is 13 residues long. V was cut by 7 bases and J by 1 base, with 11 bases left in between. Details on this clonotype: The target antigen is unknown. Just one base apart from a much larger clone, this may be a read error.

Findings and limits, study-wide: As age increased, TCR beta diversity per million T cells fell in a roughly linear fashion.

Primed by a sample-barcoded 5' primer and a J-beta primer mix, a second PCR proceeded for about 6 to 11 cycles. A 12-random-nucleotide template-switch adaptor tagged each cDNA molecule. TCRdb analysed the 5' RACE reads with MiXCR anew, one entry per CDR3 protein. The sample has 1.5 million to 1.9 million distinct CDR3 sequences; 35% to 45% are singletons. The source is a young woman in good health. This chain links TRBV29-1 with TRBJ1-5; D may be TRBD1 (5 bases). Sequencing used blood. The CDR3 region has the DNA TGCAGCGCGCTACCAGGGAGCAATCAGCCCCAGCATTTT. It codes for CSALPGSNQPQHF.